Following are 21 T cell receptor beta chains from one sample sequenced in a study of blood T cell repertoires in COVID-19. The repertoire was sequenced with immunoSEQ multiplex PCR; TCRdb's copy has only in-frame clones and lacks some. The top ten clones hold 1.5% to 2% of a sample with some 170,000 clones, about 91% of them seen once. Material: peripheral blood. The receptor source for this set is a woman aged 50 to 60 with acute or convalescent COVID-19.

The rearrangement joins TRBV6-5 to TRBJ1-1; possible D gene TRBD1, 6 bases. This CDR3 contains 14 residues. Germline V gene lookup returns CDR1 MNHEY and CDR2 SVGAGI. Deletions cut 6 bases from V and 1 base from J, with 12 bases between. CDR3 nucleotides: TGTGCCAGCAGGCAGGGACACAAGAACACTGAAGCTTTCTTT. It encodes CASRQGHKNTEAFF.

The chain combines TRBV9 with TRBJ2-3, with 7 bases fitting TRBD1. The ends lost 0 bases at V and 4 bases at J; junction bases unmatched: 2. The CDR3 sequence is 14 residues long. The germline V gene has CDR1 SGDLS and CDR2 YYNGEE. CDR3 sequence reads: CASSVERGPDTQYF. The CDR3 DNA follows: TGTGCCAGCAGCGTAGAGAGGGGGCCAGATACGCAGTATTTT.

The chain has TRBV7-3 and TRBJ2-3, with TRBD2 matching 8 bases. The CDR3 is 16 residues long. Trimming at V came to 5 bases and at J to 2 bases, leaving 9 bases not matched to a gene. Germline values: CDR1 SGHTA, CDR2 FQGTGA. Here the CDR3 reads CASSPGAAGVTDTQYF. CDR3 bases: TGTGCCAGCAGCCCCGGGGCAGCGGGGGTCACAGATACGCAGTATTTT.

V usage is TRBV6-5 and J usage is TRBJ2-7; possibly TRBD2 for D (5 bases). CDR3 length: 13 amino acids. V lost 10 bases to trimming and J lost 2 bases, with 15 bases between them. In germline, CDR1 is MNHEY, CDR2 SVGAGI. The CDR3 protein is CATLLSGTYEQYF. Here the CDR3 DNA reads TGTGCCACCCTTTTGAGCGGAACCTACGAGCAGTACTTC.

The chain couples TRBV6-6 to TRBJ1-5; 7 bases line up with TRBD1. Germline CDR1 reads MNHNY; CDR2 reads SVGAGI (reference sequence). This CDR3 has 15 residues. Unmatched junction bases numbered 6, after V lost 5 bases and J lost 2 bases. CDR3 bases: TGTGCCAGCAGTCCTGACAGGGTTGGCAATCAGCCCCAGCATTTT. Amino acids: CASSPDRVGNQPQHF.

V usage is TRBV5-6 and J usage is TRBJ1-1; D remains unclear. The germline CDR1 and CDR2 sequences are SGHDT and YYEEEE. This CDR3 has 16 amino acids. Trimming shortened V by 0 bases and J by 0 bases, and 12 bases separated the two germline ends. The CDR3 coding sequence is TGTGCCAGCAGCTTGGATCTGGGCGAGATGAACACTGAAGCTTTCTTT. Its protein product is CASSLDLGEMNTEAFF.

This chain joins TRBV6-5 and TRBJ2-4; possible D gene TRBD1, 7 bases. CDR1 MNHEY and CDR2 SVGAGI come from the germline V gene. This CDR3 contains 15 residues. Trimming stripped 6 bases from V and 3 bases from J, with 15 bases between. The CDR3: CASSGRWDSKNIQYF. CDR3 in DNA: TGTGCCAGCAGCGGGAGATGGGACAGCAAAAACATTCAGTACTTC.

The chain employs TRBV6-5 and TRBJ2-7, with TRBD1 matching over 11 bases. In germline, CDR1 is MNHEY, CDR2 SVGAGI. V lost 0 bases to trimming and J lost 3 bases; unmatched junction nucleotides: 4. CDR3 length equals 16 residues. The CDR3 region has the DNA TGTGCCAGCAGTTACTCGATGGGGACAGGGGGCTACGAGCAGTACTTC. It codes for CASSYSMGTGGYEQYF.

The J gene is TRBJ2-7, the V gene TRBV6-1; TRBD2 agrees at 12 bases. CDR1 and CDR2 from the germline V gene are MNHNS and SASEGT. Germline trimming cut 4 bases from V and 4 bases from J; bases unmatched to any gene: 8. CDR3 length: 16 residues. The chain's CDR3 is CASSGLAGGPGYEQYF. DNA of the CDR3: TGTGCCAGCAGTGGGCTAGCGGGAGGGCCAGGGTACGAGCAGTACTTC.

The chain has TRBV19 and TRBJ1-5; TRBD1 matches at 9 bases. V lost 1 base and J lost 0; bases outside the gene matches: 4. The CDR3 covers 17 residues. CDR1 is LNHDA, CDR2 SQIVND, per germline (reference sequence). The CDR3: CASSIGQGGYSNQPQHF. The CDR3 region has the DNA TGTGCCAGTAGTATAGGACAGGGGGGTTATAGCAATCAGCCCCAGCATTTT.

The V call is TRBV6-2 or TRBV6-3, the J call TRBJ2-4, with a possible D match to TRBD2 (5 bases). This CDR3 spans 13 amino acids. Trimming took 0 bases from V and 7 from J, leaving 7 bases between them. Per germline, CDR1 MNHEY and CDR2 SVGEGT. CDR3 loop: CASSYSGGNIQYF. The DNA for the CDR3 is TGTGCCAGCAGTTACTCGGGCGGGAACATTCAGTACTTC.

The chain uses TRBV30 and TRBJ1-2; D is unresolved. Trimming took 3 bases from V and 1 from J, leaving 9 bases between them. Germline assignment: CDR1 GTSNPN and CDR2 SVGIG (reference sequence). The CDR3 has 13 amino acids. CDR3 sequence: CAWRYSNNYGYTF. The CDR3 DNA reads as TGTGCCTGGAGGTACAGCAATAACTATGGCTACACCTTC.

The V call is TRBV11-3, the J call TRBJ2-7, with 8 bases aligning to TRBD1. Germline CDR1 and CDR2: SGHNT and YENEEA. V was pared by 3 bases and J by 6 bases, with 7 bases of the junction left unmatched. The CDR3 contains 14 residues. The CDR3 sequence: CASSLGQVPVEQYF. DNA for the CDR3: TGTGCCAGCAGCTTGGGACAGGTTCCCGTCGAGCAGTACTTC.

V and J are TRBV18 and TRBJ1-2; TRBD1 matches 12 bases. Germline V gene sequence: CDR1 KGHSH, CDR2 LQKENI. The V and J ends lost 5 bases and 3 bases, in that order; junction bases with no gene match: 10. The CDR3 loop spans 17 amino acids. The CDR3 DNA is TGTGCCAGCTCAGCCCGGGACAGGGGGCGAATTGACTATGGCTACACCTTC. This codes for CASSARDRGRIDYGYTF.

The V gene is TRBV6-5, the J gene TRBJ1-3; possibly TRBD1 for D (5 bases). The V end was cut by 5 bases, the J end by 4 bases, with 12 bases between. Germline CDR1 reads MNHEY; CDR2 reads SVGAGI. The CDR3 length is 14 residues. CDR3 protein: CASSTQGGGNTIYF. The CDR3 DNA is TGTGCCAGCAGTACGCAGGGAGGGGGAAACACCATATATTTT.

The chain combines TRBV3-1 (or the pseudogene TRBV3-2) with TRBJ2-7, with 8 positions matching TRBD1. This CDR3 contains 15 residues. The V gene's germline CDR1 is LGHDT and CDR2 YNNKEL (reference sequence). J was trimmed by 5 bases and V by 1 base; bases with no gene match: 7. CDR3 in DNA: TGTGCCAGCAGCCAAGCCGACAGGGGCGACCACGAGCAGTACTTC. It encodes CASSQADRGDHEQYF.

The genes are TRBV2 and TRBJ1-1; D call uncertain. The CDR3 is 13 residues long. Trimming took off 3 bases at V and 7 bases at J, with 12 bases between the two ends. Germline-derived CDR1 and CDR2 are SNHLY and FYNNEI. In DNA form, the CDR3 reads TGTGCCAGCAGTGATTGGGCTAGCTTTGAAGCTTTCTTT. Amino acids: CASSDWASFEAFF.

J is TRBJ1-6 and V is TRBV5-6, with D possibly TRBD1 on 5 matching bases. CDR3 size: 17 residues. V gave up 6 bases and J gave up 2 bases, with 18 bases separating them. Germline V CDR1 and CDR2: SGHDT, YYEEEE. CDR3 DNA sequence: TGTGCCAGCAACCCGTGGGCAGGGCTCCCCTATAATTCACCCCTCCACTTT. Amino acid sequence: CASNPWAGLPYNSPLHF.

V usage is TRBV4-1 and J usage is TRBJ1-6, with 7 bases identical to TRBD1. This CDR3 has 16 amino acids. V lost 0 bases, J lost 10 bases, and 9 bases stayed unmatched. CDR1 and CDR2 from the germline V gene are MGHRA and YSYEKL. CDR3 DNA: TGCGCCAGCAGCCAAGAACGAAACAGGGGAACCTCACCCCTCCACTTT. Encoded protein: CASSQERNRGTSPLHF.

This chain joins TRBV5-1 and TRBJ1-4, with 11 bases fitting TRBD1. The J segment lost 7 bases and the V segment lost 4 bases, leaving 12 bases of the junction unmatched. The CDR3 spans 17 residues. Per the germline V gene, CDR1 is SGHRS and CDR2 is YFSETQ. The CDR3 nucleotides are TGCGCCAGCAGCAATGGATGGGGGACAGGGGGTGGTGAAAAACTGTTTTTT. Its translation is CASSNGWGTGGGEKLFF.

This clone was seen a single time. J is TRBJ2-1 and V is TRBV15; 7 nucleotides match TRBD2. The V gene's germline CDR1 is LNHNV and CDR2 YYDKDF (reference sequence). Germline trimming cut 0 bases from V and 4 bases from J; bases unmatched to any gene: 9. CDR3 length: 17 amino acids. The CDR3 reads CATSREWRELGYNEQFF. In nucleotides, the CDR3 is TGTGCCACCAGCAGAGAGTGGCGGGAGTTAGGGTACAATGAGCAGTTCTTC.